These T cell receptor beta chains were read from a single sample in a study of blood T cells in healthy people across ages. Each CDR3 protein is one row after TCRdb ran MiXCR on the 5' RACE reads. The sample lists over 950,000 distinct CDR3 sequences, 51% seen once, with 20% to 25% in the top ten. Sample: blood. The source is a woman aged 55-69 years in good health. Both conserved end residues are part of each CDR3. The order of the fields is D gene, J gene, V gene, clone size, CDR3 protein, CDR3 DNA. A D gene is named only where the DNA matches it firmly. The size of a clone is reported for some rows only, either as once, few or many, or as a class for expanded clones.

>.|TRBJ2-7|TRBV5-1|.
CASIPGTGSYEQYF
TGCGCCAGCATCCCCGGGACGGGCTCCTACGAGCAGTACTTC
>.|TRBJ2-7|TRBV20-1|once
CSAKGPVRAYEQYF
TGCAGTGCCAAAGGACCAGTAAGGGCCTACGAGCAGTACTTC
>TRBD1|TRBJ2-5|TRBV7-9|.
CASSLRRTGQKGETQYF
TGTGCCAGCAGCCTACGCCGCACGGGACAGAAGGGGGAGACCCAGTACTTC
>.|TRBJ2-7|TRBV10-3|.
CAIRRAHSYEQYF
TGTGCCATCAGGAGGGCGCACTCCTACGAGCAGTACTTC
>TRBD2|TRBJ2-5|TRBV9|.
CASSVGSGRLQETQYF
TGTGCCAGCAGCGTAGGTAGCGGGAGGTTACAAGAGACCCAGTACTTC
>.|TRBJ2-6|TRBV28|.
CASSSSRGANVLTF
TGTGCCAGCAGTTCGTCGAGGGGGGCCAACGTCCTGACTTTC
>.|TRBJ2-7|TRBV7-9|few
CASSLGAGRYEQYF
TGTGCCAGCAGCTTAGGGGCAGGGCGCTACGAGCAGTACTTC
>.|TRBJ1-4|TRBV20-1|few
CSARDLLSRETTNEKLFF
TGCAGTGCTAGAGATCTCTTATCCAGGGAGACAACTAATGAAAAACTGTTTTTT
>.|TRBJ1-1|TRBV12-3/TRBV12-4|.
CASTPRGKNTEAFF
TGTGCCAGCACTCCGAGGGGTAAGAACACTGAAGCTTTCTTT
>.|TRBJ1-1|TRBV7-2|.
CASSLKLGGWTEAFF
TGTGCCAGCAGCCTCAAACTGGGGGGTTGGACTGAAGCTTTCTTT
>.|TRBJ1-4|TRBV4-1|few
CASSQTGTTDEKLFF
TGCGCCAGCAGCCAAACCGGGACCACGGACGAAAAACTGTTTTTT
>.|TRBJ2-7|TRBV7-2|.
CASSRSWALRDLRGEQYF
TGTGCCAGCAGTCGTAGCTGGGCTTTGAGGGACCTGAGGGGCGAGCAGTACTTC
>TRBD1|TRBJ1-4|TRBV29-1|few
CSVARTGSNEKLFF
TGCAGCGTGGCCAGGACAGGGTCTAATGAAAAACTGTTTTTT
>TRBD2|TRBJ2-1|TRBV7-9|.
CASSTSGSWSEQFF
TGTGCCAGCTCCACTAGCGGGAGTTGGAGTGAGCAGTTCTTC
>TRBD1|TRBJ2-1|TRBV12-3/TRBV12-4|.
CASGPGGTGGHEQFF
TGTGCCAGCGGTCCTGGGGGGACAGGGGGCCATGAGCAGTTCTTC
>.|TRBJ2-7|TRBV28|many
CASSVGLHYEQYF
TGTGCCAGCAGTGTAGGACTCCACTACGAGCAGTACTTC
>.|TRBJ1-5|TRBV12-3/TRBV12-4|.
CASRPGGGYNQPQHF
TGTGCCAGCAGACCCGGGGGAGGGTACAATCAGCCCCAGCATTTT
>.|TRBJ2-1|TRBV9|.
CASSPTVTNNEQFF
TGTGCCAGCAGCCCCACGGTGACGAACAATGAGCAGTTCTTC
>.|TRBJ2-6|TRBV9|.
CASSRTGGANVLTF
TGTGCCAGCAGCCGTACAGGTGGGGCCAACGTCCTGACTTTC
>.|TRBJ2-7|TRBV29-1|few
CSAQEGYEQYF
TGCAGCGCGCAGGAGGGCTACGAGCAGTACTTC
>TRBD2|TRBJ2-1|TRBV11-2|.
CASSPGLAGRRNEQFF
TGTGCCAGCAGCCCGGGACTAGCGGGAAGGAGAAATGAGCAGTTCTTC
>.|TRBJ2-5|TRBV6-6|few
CASSYKVTQYF
TGTGCCAGCAGTTACAAGGTGACCCAGTACTTC
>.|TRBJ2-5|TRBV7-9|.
CASSPRIGTRWTQYF
TGTGCCAGCAGCCCTCGAATAGGAACCCGCTGGACCCAGTACTTC
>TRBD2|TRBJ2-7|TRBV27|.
CASSSLGGTSGSYEQYF
TGTGCCAGCAGTTCGTTAGGAGGGACTAGCGGGAGCTACGAGCAGTACTTC
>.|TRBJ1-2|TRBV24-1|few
CATSAPGGVGYTF
TGTGCCACCAGTGCCCCGGGGGGAGTTGGCTACACCTTC
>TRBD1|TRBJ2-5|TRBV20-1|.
CSAPRQGKQETQYF
TGCAGTGCGCCCCGACAGGGAAAACAAGAGACCCAGTACTTC
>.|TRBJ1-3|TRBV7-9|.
CASSEGGGGVGNTIYF
TGTGCCAGCAGCGAAGGAGGCGGGGGCGTCGGAAACACCATATATTTT
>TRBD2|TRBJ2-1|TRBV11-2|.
CASSLVRGRWEQFF
TGTGCCAGCAGCTTAGTCCGCGGGAGGTGGGAGCAGTTCTTC